This section outlines one TCR beta chain sequence together with its context. The antigen is unknown. Other DNA sequences of this sample code for an identical CDR3. The sample comes from a study of T cell responses to AZD1222 COVID-19 vaccine. Sequencing was performed with immunoSEQ multiplex PCR; in TCRdb, only in-frame clones are kept and a portion is missing. The data contain fewer than 120,000 clones, nearly 90% of them singletons. Whole-study findings and limits: Spike-specific TCR breadth and depth rose after two AZD1222 doses. Donors, mostly white British, included more females; clonal diversity was possibly underestimated. Regions left unmutated in variants are reportedly the target of nearly half of spike-specific TCRs.

This clonotype was sampled from an adult in good health. Sequenced material: peripheral blood, taken on day 0 of AZD1222 vaccination.

The DNA of the CDR3 is TGTGCCAGTAGTATAACAGGGCCTAACTATGGCTACACCTTC. Amino acids: CASSITGPNYGYTF. V gene TRBV19 combines with J gene TRBJ1-2, with D possibly TRBD1 on 6 matching bases. This CDR3 comprises 14 residues. Germline values: CDR1 LNHDA, CDR2 SQIVND (reference sequence). Trimming removed 2 bases at V and 0 bases at J, with 7 bases between.